This TCR beta chain stems from a study of shared clonotypes between healthy human individuals. When samples were unsorted, roughly 81 million PBMCs were used for genomic DNA. V was cut by 4 bases and J by 3 bases, with 12 bases left in between. The CDR3 has 14 residues. Germline V gives CDR1 LGHNA, CDR2 YNFKEQ. The study's findings and limits: Sampling covered nothing but blood. Tissue TCR repertoires likely differ from those found in blood.

About this clone itself: Antigen unknown.

The assay was run at deep level. On ten immunoSEQ deep assay plates, unsorted PBMC DNA was sequenced. Data came from immunoSEQ multiplex PCR; TCRdb stores just in-frame clones and leaves some out. Of hundreds of thousands of clones listed, roughly 83% are singletons. The sequence came from a woman in her thirties or forties in good health. Some clones in this sample may be carry-over from other donors' samples. The specimen was PBMCs. The rearrangement links TRBV4-2 to TRBJ1-1; a possible D gene is TRBD1 (5 bases). CDR3 nucleotide sequence: TGTGCCAGCAGCCGATCGGGGGGGGACACTGAAGCTTTCTTT. Residues: CASSRSGGDTEAFF.